The entry below describes one T cell receptor (beta chain). The target of this receptor is not known. Base qualities were left out, and no much larger clone turns up one base away. Genomic DNA was isolated and then used for the TCRbeta deep sequencing. The immunoSEQ assay, provided as a commercial service, was used for TCRbeta CDR3 sequencing and initial data processing. Under the source paper's analysis protocol: IMGT was used to annotate V, D, J genes, while reads were demultiplexed, adapter and primer sequences were stripped out, and similar clones were merged through frequency-ratio clustering. TCRdb took this table from immuneACCESS and kept in-frame rearrangements with V and J called. Such tables lack part of the clones; where checked against another copy, unresolved V genes explain under half of the gap, and the rest is unexplained. The D gene and trimming were derived from the DNA, and the V and J assignments and clone size from that table. The sample records 13,000 or so clones, around 82% of which are singletons. The ten largest make up 32% of the sample.

The data belong to a study of somatic mutations in T cells in chronic GVHD (dated by TCRdb to the early 2020s). The V end gives up 0 bases and the J end 7 bases, leaving 9 bases in the junction not matched to a gene. The germline V gene sets CDR1 to MNHEY and CDR2 to SVGAGI. Reading from cysteine to phenylalanine, the CDR3 counts 16 amino acids. Here the CDR3 DNA is all that survives: 48 bases in frame from base 1. For sorting, cells were stained with anti-CD3, anti-CD4, anti-CD8 and a Vbeta20 antibody from the IOTest Beta Mark kit and sorted on a FACSAria III to a purity above 99%. Mononuclear cells were isolated by Ficoll-Paque PLUS density gradient centrifugation from peripheral blood that had been collected in sodium heparin tubes. CD4+ Vbeta20+, CD4+ Vbeta20-, and CD8+ T cell fractions were FACS-sorted before TCRbeta deep sequencing.

Rearrangement joined TRBV6-5 to TRBJ1-5; the junction holds 7 bases that match TRBD1. Sequenced sample: Vbeta20-negative CD4+ T cells from blood. This specimen's cell subset or site label, interpreted: CD4+ T cells sorted as TCR Vbeta20 negative by flow cytometry. The source of this sequence is a male patient aged 45-59 years with chronic graft-versus-host disease. Some T cells may be donor cells from the graft after a transplant. In nucleotide form, the sequence is TGTGCCAGCAGTTACTCGGGAACAGGGGTTGGGCAGCCCCAGCATTTT. This gives the protein CASSYSGTGVGQPQHF.